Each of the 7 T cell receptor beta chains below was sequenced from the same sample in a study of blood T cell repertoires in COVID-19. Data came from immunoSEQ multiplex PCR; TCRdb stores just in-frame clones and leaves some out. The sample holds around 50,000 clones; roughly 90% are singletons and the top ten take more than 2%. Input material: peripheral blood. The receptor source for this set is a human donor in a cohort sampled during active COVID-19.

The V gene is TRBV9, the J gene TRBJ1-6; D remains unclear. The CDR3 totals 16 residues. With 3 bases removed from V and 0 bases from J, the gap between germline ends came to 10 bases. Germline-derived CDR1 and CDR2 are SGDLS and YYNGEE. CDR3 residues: CASSGTGSSYNSPLHF. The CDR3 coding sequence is TGTGCCAGCAGCGGCACCGGTAGCTCCTATAATTCACCCCTCCACTTT.

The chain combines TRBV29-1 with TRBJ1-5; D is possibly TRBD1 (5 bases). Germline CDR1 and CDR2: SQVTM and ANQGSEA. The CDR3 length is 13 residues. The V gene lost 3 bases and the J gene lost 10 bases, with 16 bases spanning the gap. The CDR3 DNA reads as TGCAGCGTTGATAGTCAGGGACTCTTCCCCCAGCATTTT. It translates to CSVDSQGLFPQHF.

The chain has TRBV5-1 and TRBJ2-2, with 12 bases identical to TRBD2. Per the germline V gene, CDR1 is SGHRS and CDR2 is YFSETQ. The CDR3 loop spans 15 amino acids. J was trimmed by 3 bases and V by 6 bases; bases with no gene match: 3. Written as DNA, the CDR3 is TGCGCCAGCAACCGACTAGCGGGAGACACCGGGGAGCTGTTTTTT. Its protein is CASNRLAGDTGELFF.

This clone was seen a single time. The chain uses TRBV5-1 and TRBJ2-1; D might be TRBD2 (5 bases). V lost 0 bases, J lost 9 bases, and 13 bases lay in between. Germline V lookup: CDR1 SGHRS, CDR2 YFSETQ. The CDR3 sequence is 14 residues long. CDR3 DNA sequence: TGCGCCAGCAGCTTGGAGGAGGTAGGCGGTGAGCAGTTCTTC. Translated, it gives CASSLEEVGGEQFF.

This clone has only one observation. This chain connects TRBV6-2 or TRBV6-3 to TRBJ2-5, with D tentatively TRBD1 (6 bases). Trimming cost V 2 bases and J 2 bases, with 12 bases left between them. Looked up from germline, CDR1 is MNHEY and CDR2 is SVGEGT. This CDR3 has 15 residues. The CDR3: CASSYGGTMQETQYF. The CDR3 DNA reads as TGTGCCAGCAGTTACGGGGGCACAATGCAAGAGACCCAGTACTTC.

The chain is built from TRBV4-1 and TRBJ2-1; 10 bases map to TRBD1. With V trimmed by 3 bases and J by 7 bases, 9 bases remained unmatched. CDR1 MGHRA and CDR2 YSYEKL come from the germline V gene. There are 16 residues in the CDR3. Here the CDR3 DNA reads TGCGCCAGCAGCCATGAACCGGGACAGGGGTTAAATGAGCAGTTCTTC. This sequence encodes CASSHEPGQGLNEQFF.

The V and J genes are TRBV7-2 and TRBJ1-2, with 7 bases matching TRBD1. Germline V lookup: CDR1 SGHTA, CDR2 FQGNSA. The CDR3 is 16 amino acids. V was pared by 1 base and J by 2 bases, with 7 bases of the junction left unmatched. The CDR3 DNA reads TGTGCCAGCAGCTTAGATGGTTCGACAGGGAACTATGGCTACACCTTC. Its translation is CASSLDGSTGNYGYTF.